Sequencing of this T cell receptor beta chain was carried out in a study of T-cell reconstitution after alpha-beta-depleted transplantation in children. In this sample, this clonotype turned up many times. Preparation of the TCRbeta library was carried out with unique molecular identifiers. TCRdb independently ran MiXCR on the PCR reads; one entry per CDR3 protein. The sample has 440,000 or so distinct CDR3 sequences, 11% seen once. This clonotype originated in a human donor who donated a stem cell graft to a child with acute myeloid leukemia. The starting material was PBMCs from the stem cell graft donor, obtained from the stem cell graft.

This chain's CDR3 is CASSPRTSGRYYNEQFF. CDR3 bases: TGTGCCAGCAGCCCGCGGACTAGCGGGAGGTATTACAATGAGCAGTTCTTC. The chain recombines TRBV11-1 with TRBJ2-1, with TRBD2 matching 14 bases. V was pared by 5 bases and J by 4 bases, with 7 bases of the junction left unmatched. The CDR3 spans 17 residues. CDR1 and CDR2 from the germline V gene are SGHAT and FQDESV (reference sequence). Full variable domain (remainder filled in from reference TRBV11-1 and TRBJ2-1): EAEVAQSPRYKITEKSQAVAFWCDPISGHATLYWYRQILGQGPELLVQFQDESVVDDSQLPKDRFSAERLKGVDSTLKIQPAELGDSAMYLCASSPRTSGRYYNEQFFGPGTRLTVL.